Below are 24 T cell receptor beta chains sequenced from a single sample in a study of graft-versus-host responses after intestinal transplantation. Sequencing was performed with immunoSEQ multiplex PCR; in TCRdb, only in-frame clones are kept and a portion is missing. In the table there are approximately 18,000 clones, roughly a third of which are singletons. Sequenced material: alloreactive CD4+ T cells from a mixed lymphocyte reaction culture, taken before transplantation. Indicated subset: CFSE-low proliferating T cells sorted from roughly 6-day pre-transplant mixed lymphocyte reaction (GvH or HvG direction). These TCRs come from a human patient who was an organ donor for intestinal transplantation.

CDR3 region: CASSPPGLAGVNQYF. In DNA, the CDR3 is TGTGCCAGCAGTCCCCCGGGACTAGCGGGAGTGAATCAGTACTTC. The rearrangement links TRBV6-1 to TRBJ2-7; 14 bases are shared with TRBD2. Germline CDR1 and CDR2: MNHNS and SASEGT. V shed 5 bases, J shed 10 bases, and the junction held 10 bases outside the gene matches. The CDR3 runs to 15 residues.

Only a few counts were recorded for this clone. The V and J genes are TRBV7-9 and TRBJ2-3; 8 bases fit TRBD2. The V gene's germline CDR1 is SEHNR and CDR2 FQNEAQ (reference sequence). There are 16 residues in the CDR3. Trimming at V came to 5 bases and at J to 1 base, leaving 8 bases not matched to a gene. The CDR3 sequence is CASSARGGLGTDTQYF. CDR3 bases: TGTGCCAGCAGCGCCCGGGGGGGGCTTGGCACAGATACGCAGTATTTT. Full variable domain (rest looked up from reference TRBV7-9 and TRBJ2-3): DTGVSQNPRHKITKRGQNVTFRCDPISEHNRLYWYRQTLGQGPEFLTYFQNEAQLEKSRLLSDRFSAERPKGSFSTLEIQRTEQGDSAMYLCASSARGGLGTDTQYFGPGTRLTVL.

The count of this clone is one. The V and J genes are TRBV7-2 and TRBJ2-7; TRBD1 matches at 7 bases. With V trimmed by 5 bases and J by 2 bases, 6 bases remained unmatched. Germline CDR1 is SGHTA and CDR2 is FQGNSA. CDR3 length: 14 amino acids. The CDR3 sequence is CASSVPGQTYEQYF. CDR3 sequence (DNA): TGTGCCAGCAGCGTACCGGGACAGACCTACGAGCAGTACTTC. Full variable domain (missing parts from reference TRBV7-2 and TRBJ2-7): GAGVSQSPSNKVTEKGKDVELRCDPISGHTALYWYRQSLGQGLEFLIYFQGNSAPDKSGLPSDRFSAERTGGSVSTLTIQRTQQEDSAVYLCASSVPGQTYEQYFGPGTRLTVT.

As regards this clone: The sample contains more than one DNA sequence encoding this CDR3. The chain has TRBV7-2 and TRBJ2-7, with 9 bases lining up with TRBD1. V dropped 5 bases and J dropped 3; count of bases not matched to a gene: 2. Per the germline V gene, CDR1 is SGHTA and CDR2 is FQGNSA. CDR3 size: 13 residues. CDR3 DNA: TGTGCCAGCAGCCTGACAGGGGGCTACGAGCAGTACTTC. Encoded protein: CASSLTGGYEQYF.

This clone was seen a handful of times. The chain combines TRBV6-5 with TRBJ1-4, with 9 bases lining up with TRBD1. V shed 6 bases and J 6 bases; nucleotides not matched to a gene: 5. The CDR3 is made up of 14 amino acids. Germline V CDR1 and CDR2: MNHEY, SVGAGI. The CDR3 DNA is TGTGCCAGCAGACTGGGGACAGGGTATGAAAAACTGTTTTTT. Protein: CASRLGTGYEKLFF.

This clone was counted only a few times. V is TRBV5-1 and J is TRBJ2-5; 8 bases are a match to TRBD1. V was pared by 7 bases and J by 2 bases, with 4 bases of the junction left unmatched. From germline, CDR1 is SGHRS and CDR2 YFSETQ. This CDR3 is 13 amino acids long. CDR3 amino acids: CASVRTGQETQYF. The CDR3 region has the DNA TGCGCCAGCGTCCGGACAGGGCAAGAGACCCAGTACTTC.

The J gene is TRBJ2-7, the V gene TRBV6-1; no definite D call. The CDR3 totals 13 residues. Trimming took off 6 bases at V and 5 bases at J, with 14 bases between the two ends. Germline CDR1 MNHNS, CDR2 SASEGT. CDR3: CASSPSRLDEQYF. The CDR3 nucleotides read TGTGCCAGCAGCCCCTCGCGGCTGGACGAGCAGTACTTC.

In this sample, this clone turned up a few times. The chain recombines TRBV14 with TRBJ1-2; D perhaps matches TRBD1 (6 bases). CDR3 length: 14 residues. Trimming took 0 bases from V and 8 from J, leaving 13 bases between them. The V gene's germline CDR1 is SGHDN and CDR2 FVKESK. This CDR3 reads CASSQDSGGLGYTF. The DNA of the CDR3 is TGTGCCAGCAGCCAAGATTCCGGGGGGCTAGGCTACACCTTC.

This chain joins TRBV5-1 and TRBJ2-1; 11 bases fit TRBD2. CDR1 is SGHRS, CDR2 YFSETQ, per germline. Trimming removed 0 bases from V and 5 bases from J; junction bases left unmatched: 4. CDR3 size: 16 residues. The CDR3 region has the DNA TGCGCCAGCAGCTTGGCGACTAGCGGGACCAACAATGAGCAGTTCTTC. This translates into CASSLATSGTNNEQFF.

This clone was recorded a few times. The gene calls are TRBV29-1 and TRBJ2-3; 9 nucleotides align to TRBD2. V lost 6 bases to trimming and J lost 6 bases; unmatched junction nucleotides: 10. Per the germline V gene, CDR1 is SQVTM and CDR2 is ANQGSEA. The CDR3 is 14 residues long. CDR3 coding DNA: TGCAGCGTGGTAGCGGGAGTCCCATGGGATACGCAGTATTTT. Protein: CSVVAGVPWDTQYF.

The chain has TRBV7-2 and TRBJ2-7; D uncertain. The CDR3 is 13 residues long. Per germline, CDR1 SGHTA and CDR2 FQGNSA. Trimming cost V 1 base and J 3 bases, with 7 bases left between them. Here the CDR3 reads CASSLERIYEQYF. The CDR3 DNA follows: TGTGCCAGCAGCTTAGAACGGATCTACGAGCAGTACTTC.

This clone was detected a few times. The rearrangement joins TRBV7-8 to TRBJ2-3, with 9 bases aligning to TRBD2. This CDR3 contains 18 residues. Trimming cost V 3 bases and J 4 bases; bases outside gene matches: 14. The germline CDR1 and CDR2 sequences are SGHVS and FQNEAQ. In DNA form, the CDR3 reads TGTGCCAGCAGCTTTCCCGACTTAGCGGGAGAGGGCGCAGATACGCAGTATTTT. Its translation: CASSFPDLAGEGADTQYF. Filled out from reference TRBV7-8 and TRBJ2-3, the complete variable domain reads GAGVSQSPRYKVAKRGQDVALRCDPISGHVSLFWYQQALGQGPEFLTYFQNEAQLDKSGLPSDRFFAERPEGSVSTLKIQRTQQEDSAVYLCASSFPDLAGEGADTQYFGPGTRLTVL.

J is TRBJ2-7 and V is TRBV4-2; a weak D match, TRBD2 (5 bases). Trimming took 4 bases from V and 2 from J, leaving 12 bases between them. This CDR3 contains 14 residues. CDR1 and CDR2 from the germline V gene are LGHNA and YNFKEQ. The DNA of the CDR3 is TGTGCCAGCAGCCTGCATGCGGGTGCCTACGAGCAGTACTTC. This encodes CASSLHAGAYEQYF.

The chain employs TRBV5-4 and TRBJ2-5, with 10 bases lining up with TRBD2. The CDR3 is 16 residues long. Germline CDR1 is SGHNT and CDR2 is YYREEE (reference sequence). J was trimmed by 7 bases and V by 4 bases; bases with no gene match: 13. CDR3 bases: TGTGCCAGCAGCCTAGGGACTAGCGCCGCCGGAGGGACCCAGTACTTC. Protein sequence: CASSLGTSAAGGTQYF.

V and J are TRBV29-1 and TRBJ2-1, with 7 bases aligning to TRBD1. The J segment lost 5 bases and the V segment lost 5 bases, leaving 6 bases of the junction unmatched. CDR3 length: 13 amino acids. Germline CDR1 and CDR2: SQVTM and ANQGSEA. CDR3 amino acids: CSVPTGPHNEQFF. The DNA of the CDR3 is TGCAGCGTTCCGACAGGGCCCCACAATGAGCAGTTCTTC.

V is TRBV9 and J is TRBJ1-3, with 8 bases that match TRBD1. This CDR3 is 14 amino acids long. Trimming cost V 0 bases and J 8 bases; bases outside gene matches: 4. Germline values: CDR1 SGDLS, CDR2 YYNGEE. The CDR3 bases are TGTGCCAGCAGCGTAGGCGGACAGGGCCACACCATATATTTT. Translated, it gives CASSVGGQGHTIYF.

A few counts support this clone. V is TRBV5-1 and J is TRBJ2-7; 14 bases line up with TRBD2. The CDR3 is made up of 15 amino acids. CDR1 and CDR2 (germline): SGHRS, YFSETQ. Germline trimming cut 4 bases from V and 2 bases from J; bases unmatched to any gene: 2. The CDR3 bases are TGCGCCAGCAGCCCGGGACTAGCGGGAGCCTACGAGCAGTACTTC. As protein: CASSPGLAGAYEQYF.

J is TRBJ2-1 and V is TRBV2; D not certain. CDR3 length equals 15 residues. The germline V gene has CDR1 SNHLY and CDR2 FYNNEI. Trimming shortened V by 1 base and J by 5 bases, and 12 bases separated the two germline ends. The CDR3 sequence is CASSEVFDLDNEQFF. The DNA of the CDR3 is TGTGCCAGCAGTGAAGTGTTCGACTTGGACAATGAGCAGTTCTTC.

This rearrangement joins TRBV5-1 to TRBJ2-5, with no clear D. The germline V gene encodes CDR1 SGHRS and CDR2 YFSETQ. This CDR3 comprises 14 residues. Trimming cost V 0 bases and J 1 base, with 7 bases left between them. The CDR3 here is CASSLVGSQETQYF. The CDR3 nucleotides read TGCGCCAGCAGCTTGGTGGGATCCCAAGAGACCCAGTACTTC.

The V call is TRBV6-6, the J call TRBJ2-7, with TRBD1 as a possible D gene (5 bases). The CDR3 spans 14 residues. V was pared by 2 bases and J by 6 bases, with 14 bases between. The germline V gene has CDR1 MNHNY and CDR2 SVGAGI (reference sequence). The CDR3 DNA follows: TGTGCCAGCAGTTACGTTCGCAGGGCAGGCGAGCAGTACTTC. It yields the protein CASSYVRRAGEQYF.

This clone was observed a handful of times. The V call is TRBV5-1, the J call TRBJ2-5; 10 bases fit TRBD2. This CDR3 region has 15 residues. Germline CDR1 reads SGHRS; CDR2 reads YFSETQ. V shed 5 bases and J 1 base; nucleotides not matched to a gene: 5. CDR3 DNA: TGCGCCAGCAGGAGACTAGCGGGTGGCCAAGAGACCCAGTACTTC. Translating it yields CASRRLAGGQETQYF.

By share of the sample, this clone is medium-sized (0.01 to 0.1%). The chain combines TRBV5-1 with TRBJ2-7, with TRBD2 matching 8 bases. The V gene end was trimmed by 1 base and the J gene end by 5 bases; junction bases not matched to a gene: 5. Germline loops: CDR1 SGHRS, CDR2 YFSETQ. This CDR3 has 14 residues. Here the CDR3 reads CASSLQTSANEQYF. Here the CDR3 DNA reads TGCGCCAGCAGCTTGCAGACTAGCGCCAACGAGCAGTACTTC.

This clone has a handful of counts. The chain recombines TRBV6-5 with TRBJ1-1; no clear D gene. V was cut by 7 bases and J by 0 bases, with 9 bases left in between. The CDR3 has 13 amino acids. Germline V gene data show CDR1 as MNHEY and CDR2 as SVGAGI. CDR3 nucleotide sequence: TGTGCCAGCAACGGGGTCATGAACACTGAAGCTTTCTTT. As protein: CASNGVMNTEAFF.

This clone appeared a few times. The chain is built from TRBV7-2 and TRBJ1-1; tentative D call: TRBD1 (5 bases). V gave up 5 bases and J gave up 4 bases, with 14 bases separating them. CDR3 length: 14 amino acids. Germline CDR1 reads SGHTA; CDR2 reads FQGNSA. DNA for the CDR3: TGTGCCAGCAGCCTCCAGGGTCCCTCCACTGAAGCTTTCTTT. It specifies CASSLQGPSTEAFF.